This T cell receptor beta chain was documented in a study of tumor and adjacent non-tumor tissue in lung cancer. This sample's RNA came from whole unsorted tissue. The normal lung tissue was taken more than 3 cm from the tumor edge. TCRbeta libraries were built with three rounds of nested PCR, modified from ARM-PCR. TCRdb re-derived calls from the multiplex PCR reads in MiXCR, one entry per CDR3 protein. This table holds more than 35,000 distinct CDR3 sequences, approximately 59% found once. The CDR3 totals 14 residues. Germline V gene data show CDR1 as SGHRS and CDR2 as YFSETQ. A remark on this clonotype: A single base separates this from a much larger clone, so it may be a read error.

Sequenced material: distant non-tumor lung tissue. The sequence was obtained from a woman aged 40 to 50 with non-small cell lung cancer. The chain has TRBV5-1 and TRBJ2-3; 7 nucleotides align to TRBD2. The CDR3 nucleotides read TGCTCCAGCAACGGCGGGAGCGCTCCAGATACGCAGTATTTT. Translation: CSSNGGSAPDTQYF.